This T cell receptor (beta chain) is from a study of pediatric ulcerative colitis. Study-wide results and caveats: Compared with controls, ulcerative colitis showed greater blood-rectum clone sharing.

The rectum was sampled with one to two pinch biopsies at colonoscopy. No immunosuppressive drugs were given to ulcerative colitis patients before diagnostic colonoscopy. This table comes from immunoSEQ multiplex PCR, and its TCRdb copy is limited to in-frame clones, with some not included. The data hold 40,000 to 60,000 clones, with 60% to 85% observed a single time. Trimming took 5 bases from V and 3 from J, leaving 15 bases between them. Germline loops: CDR1 SGHAT, CDR2 FQNNGV. The CDR3 contains 15 residues. In the case of this clone: Its antigen is unknown.

The clonotype was recovered from a girl between 5 and 17 years old with moderate ulcerative colitis. Sequencing was carried out using gut tissue. This chain links TRBV11-2 with TRBJ2-3; TRBD2 might be the D (7 bases). CDR3 sequence (DNA): TGTGCCAGCAGCCCCCCGGGGGGCGGGACAGATACGCAGTATTTT. Protein: CASSPPGGGTDTQYF.